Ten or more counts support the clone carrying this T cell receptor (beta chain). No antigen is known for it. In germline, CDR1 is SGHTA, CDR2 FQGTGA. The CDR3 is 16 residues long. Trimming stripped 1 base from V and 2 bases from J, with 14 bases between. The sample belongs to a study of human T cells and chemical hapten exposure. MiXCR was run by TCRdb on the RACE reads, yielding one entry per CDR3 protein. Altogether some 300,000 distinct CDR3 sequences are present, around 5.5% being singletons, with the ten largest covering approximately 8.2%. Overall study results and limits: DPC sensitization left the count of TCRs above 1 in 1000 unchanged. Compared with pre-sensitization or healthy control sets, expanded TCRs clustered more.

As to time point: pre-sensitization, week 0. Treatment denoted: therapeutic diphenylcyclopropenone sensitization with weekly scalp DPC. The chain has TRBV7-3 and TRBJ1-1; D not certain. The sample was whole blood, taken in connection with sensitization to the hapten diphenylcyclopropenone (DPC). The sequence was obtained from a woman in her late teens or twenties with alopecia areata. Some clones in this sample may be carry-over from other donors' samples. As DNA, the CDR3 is TGTGCCAGCAGCTTAAGTAGCTGGAGTGGCAACACTGAAGCTTTCTTT. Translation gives CASSLSSWSGNTEAFF.